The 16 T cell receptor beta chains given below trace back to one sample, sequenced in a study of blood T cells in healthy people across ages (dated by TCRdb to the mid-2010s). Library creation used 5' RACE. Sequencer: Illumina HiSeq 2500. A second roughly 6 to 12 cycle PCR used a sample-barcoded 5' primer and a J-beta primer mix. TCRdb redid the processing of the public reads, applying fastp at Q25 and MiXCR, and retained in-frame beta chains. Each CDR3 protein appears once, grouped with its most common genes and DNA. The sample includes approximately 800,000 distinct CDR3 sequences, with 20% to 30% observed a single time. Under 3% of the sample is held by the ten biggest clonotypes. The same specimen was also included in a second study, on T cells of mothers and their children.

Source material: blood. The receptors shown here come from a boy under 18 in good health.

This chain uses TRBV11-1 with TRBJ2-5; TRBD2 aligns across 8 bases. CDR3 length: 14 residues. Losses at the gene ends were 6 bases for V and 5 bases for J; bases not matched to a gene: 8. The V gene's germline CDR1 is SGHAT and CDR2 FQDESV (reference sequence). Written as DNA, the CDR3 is TGTGCCAGCAGTTCGAGACTAGCGCGGGAGACCCAGTACTTC. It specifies CASSSRLARETQYF.

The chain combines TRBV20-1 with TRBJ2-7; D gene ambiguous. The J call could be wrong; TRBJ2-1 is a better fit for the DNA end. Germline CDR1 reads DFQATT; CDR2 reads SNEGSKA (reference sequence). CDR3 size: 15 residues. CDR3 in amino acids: CSAPRTHGPYNEQFF. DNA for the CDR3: TGCAGTGCCCCCAGGACCCATGGCCCTTACAATGAGCAGTTCTTC.

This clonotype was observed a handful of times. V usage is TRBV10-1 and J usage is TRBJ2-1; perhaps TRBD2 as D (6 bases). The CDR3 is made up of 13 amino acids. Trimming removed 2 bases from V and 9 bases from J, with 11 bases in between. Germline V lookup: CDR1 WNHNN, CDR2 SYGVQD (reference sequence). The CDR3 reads CASSEGGTGEQFF. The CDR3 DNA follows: TGCGCCAGCAGTGAGGGGGGGACGGGTGAGCAGTTCTTC.

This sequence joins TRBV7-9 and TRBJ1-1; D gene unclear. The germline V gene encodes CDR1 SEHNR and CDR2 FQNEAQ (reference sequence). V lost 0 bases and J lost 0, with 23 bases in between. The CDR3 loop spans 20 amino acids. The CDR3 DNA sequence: TGTGCCAGCAGCTTAGCGCGGGTTGGGCAGCGCTCAAGGGTGAACACTGAAGCTTTCTTT. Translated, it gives CASSLARVGQRSRVNTEAFF.

The CDR3 here is CASAGRGTGNTIYF. The CDR3 DNA is TGTGCCAGCGCGGGCAGGGGGACGGGAAACACCATATATTTT. This chain links TRBV28 with TRBJ1-3; 7 bases are shared with TRBD1. The ends lost 8 bases at V and 4 bases at J; junction bases unmatched: 8. Per the germline V gene, CDR1 is MDHEN and CDR2 is SYDVKM. The CDR3 length is 14 residues.

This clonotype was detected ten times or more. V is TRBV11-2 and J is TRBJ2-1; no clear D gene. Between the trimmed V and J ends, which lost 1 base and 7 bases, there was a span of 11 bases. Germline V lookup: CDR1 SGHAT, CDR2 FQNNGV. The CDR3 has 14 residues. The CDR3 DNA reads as TGTGCCAGCAGCTTAGGGTCCTATAGGAATGAGCAGTTCTTC. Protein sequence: CASSLGSYRNEQFF.

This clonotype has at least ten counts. The CDR3 protein is CASSSQGAGANVLTF. In DNA, the CDR3 is TGTGCCAGCAGTTCACAGGGGGCTGGGGCCAACGTCCTGACTTTC. The V call is TRBV27, the J call TRBJ2-6; 8 positions match TRBD1. Germline V CDR1 and CDR2: MNHEY, SMNVEV (reference sequence). CDR3 size: 15 residues. J lost 2 bases, V lost 4 bases, and 1 base had no gene match. Together with reference TRBV27 and TRBJ2-6, the CDR3 gives the full variable domain: EAQVTQNPRYLITVTGKKLTVTCSQNMNHEYMSWYRQDPGLGLRQIYYSMNVEVTDKGDVPEGYKVSRKEKRNFPLILESPSPNQTSLYFCASSSQGAGANVLTFGAGSRLTVL.

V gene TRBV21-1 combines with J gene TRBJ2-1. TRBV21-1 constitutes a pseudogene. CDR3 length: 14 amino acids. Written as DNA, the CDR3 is TGTGCCAGCCTCCTGGTTAGTTTCTACAATGAGCAGTTCTTC. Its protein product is CASLLVSFYNEQFF.

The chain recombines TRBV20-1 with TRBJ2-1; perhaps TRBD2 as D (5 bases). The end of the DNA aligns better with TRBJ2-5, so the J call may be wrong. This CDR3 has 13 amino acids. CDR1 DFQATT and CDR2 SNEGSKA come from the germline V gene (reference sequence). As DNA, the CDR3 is TGCAGTGGTATAGGACGGACGGGGGAGACCCAGTACTTC. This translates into CSGIGRTGETQYF.

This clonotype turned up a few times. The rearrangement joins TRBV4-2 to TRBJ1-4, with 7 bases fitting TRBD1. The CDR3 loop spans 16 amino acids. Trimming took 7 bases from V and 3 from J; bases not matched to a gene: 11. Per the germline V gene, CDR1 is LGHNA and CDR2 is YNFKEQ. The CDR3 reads CASTQTGSLSNEKLFF. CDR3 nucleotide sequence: TGTGCCAGCACCCAGACAGGGTCATTATCTAATGAAAAACTGTTTTTT.

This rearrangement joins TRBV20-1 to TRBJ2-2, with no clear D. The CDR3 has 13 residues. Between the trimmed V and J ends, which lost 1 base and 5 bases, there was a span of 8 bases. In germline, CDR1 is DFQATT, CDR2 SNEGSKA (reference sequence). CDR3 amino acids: CSARGPRTGELFF. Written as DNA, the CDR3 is TGCAGTGCTAGAGGCCCGAGAACCGGGGAGCTGTTTTTT.

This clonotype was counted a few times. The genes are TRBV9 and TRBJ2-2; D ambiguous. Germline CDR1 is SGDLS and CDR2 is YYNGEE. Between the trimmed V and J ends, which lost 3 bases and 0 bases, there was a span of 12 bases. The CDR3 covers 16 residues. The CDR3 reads CASSGGSLSNTGELFF. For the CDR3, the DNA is TGTGCCAGCAGCGGGGGAAGCCTGTCGAACACCGGGGAGCTGTTTTTT. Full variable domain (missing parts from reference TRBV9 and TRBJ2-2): DSGVTQTPKHLITATGQRVTLRCSPRSGDLSVYWYQQSLDQGLQFLIQYYNGEERAKGNILERFSAQQFPDLHSELNLSSLELGDSALYFCASSGGSLSNTGELFFGEGSRLTVL.

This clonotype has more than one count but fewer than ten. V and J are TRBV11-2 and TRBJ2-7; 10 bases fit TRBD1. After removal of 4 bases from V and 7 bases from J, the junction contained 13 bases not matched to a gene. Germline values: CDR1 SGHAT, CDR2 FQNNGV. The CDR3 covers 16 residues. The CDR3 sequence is CASSSSGTGVPGEQYF. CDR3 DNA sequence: TGTGCCAGCAGCTCCTCCGGGACAGGGGTCCCCGGGGAGCAGTACTTC.

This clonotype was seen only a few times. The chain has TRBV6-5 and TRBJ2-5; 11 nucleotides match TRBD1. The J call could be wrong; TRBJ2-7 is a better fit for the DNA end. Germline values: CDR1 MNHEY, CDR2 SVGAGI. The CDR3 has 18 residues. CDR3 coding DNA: TGTGCCAGCAGTTACTCGACACCCGGGACAGGGGGAATGGACGAGCAGTACTTC. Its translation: CASSYSTPGTGGMDEQYF.

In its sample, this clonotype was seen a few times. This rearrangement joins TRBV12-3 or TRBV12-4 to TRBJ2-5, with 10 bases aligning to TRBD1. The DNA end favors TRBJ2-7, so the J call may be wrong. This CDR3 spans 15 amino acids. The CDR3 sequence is CASSLGGTGVREQYF. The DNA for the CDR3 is TGTGCCAGCAGTTTAGGGGGGACAGGGGTTCGCGAGCAGTACTTC.

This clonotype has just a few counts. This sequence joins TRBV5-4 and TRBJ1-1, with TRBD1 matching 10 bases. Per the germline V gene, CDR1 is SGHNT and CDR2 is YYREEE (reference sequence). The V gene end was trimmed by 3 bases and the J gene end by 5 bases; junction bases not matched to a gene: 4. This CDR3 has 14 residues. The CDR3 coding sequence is TGTGCCAGCAGCTCAAGGACAGGGGGGACTGAAGCTTTCTTT. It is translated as CASSSRTGGTEAFF.